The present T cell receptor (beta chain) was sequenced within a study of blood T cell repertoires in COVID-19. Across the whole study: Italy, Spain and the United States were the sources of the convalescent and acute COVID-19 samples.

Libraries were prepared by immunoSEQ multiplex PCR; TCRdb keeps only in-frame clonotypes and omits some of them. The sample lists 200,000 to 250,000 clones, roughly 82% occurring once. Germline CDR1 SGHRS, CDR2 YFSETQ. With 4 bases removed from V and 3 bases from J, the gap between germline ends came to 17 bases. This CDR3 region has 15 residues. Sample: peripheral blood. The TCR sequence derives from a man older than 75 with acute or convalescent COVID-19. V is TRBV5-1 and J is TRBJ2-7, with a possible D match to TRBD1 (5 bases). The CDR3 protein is CASSARQPVNYEQYF. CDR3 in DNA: TGCGCCAGCAGCGCCCGACAGCCCGTGAACTACGAGCAGTACTTC.